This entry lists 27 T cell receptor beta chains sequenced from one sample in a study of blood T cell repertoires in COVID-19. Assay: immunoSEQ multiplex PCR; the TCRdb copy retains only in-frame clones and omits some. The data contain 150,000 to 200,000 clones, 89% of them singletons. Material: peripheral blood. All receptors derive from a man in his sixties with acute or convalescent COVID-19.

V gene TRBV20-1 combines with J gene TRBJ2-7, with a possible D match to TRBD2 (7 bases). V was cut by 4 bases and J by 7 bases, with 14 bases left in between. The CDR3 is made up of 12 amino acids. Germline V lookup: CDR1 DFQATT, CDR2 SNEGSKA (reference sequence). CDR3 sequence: CSANEGRGEQYF. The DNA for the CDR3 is TGCAGTGCTAATGAGGGGAGGGGGGAGCAGTACTTC.

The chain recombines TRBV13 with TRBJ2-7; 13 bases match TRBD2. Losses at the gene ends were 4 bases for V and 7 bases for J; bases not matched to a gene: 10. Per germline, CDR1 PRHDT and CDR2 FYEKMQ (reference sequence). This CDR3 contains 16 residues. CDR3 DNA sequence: TGTGCCAGCAGCTCGGGACTAGCGGGACCCTTCGGGGAGCAGTACTTC. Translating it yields CASSSGLAGPFGEQYF.

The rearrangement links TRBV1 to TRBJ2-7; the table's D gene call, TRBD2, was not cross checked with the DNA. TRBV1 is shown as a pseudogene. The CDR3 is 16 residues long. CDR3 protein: CTSSQDRFAVSYEQYF. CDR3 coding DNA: TGCACCAGCAGCCAAGATCGGTTCGCGGTCTCCTACGAGCAGTACTTC.

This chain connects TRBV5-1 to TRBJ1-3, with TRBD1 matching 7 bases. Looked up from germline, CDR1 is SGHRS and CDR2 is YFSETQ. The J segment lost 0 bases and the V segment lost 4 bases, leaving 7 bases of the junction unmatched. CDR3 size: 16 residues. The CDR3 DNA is TGCGCCAGCAGCCCGGGACAGCACCACTCTGGAAACACCATATATTTT. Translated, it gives CASSPGQHHSGNTIYF.

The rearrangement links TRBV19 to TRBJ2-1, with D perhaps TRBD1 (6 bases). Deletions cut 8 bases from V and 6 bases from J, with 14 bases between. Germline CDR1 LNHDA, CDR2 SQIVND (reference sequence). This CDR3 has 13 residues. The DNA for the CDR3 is TGTGCCAGTGCTACAGGGTACGCCAATGAGCAGTTCTTC. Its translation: CASATGYANEQFF.

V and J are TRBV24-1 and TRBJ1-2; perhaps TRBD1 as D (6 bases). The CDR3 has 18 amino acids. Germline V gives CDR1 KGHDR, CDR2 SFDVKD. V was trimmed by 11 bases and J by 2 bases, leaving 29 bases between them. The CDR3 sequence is CANLVDRFTIGTNYGYTF. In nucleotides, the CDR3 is TGTGCCAACCTAGTCGACAGGTTCACAATTGGCACGAACTATGGCTACACCTTC.

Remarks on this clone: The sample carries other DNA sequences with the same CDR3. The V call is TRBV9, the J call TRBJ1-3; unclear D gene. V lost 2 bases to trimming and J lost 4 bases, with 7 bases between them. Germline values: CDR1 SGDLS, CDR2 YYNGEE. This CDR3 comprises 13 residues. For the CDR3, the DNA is TGTGCCAGCAGCGTTGCAGGAGGAAACACCATATATTTT. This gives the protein CASSVAGGNTIYF.

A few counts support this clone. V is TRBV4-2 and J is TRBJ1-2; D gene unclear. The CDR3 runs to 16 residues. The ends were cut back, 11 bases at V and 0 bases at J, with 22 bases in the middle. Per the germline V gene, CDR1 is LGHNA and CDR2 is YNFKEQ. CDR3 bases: TGTGCCTCGAGCCAAGGAGGCTCAGCTTCTAACTATGGCTACACCTTC. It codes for CASSQGGSASNYGYTF.

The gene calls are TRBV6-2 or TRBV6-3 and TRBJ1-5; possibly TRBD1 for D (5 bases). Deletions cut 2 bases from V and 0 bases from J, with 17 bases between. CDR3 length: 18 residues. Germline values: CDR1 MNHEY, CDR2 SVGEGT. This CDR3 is CASSYPTVVKVSNQPQHF. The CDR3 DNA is TGTGCCAGCAGTTACCCGACAGTAGTCAAAGTTAGCAATCAGCCCCAGCATTTT.

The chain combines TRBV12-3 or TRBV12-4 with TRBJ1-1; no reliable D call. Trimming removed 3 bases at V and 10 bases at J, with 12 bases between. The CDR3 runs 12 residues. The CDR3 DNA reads TGTGCCAGCAGTTTTAACCTCCGGGGAGCTTTCTTT. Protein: CASSFNLRGAFF.

CDR3 nucleotide sequence: TGTGCCAGCAGTGGACAGGGCCCCGGGCAGCCCCAGCATTTT. This sequence encodes CASSGQGPGQPQHF. The gene calls are TRBV2 and TRBJ1-5; 7 bases align to TRBD1. CDR3 length: 14 residues. Trimming took 4 bases from V and 7 from J; bases not matched to a gene: 7. Germline-derived CDR1 and CDR2 are SNHLY and FYNNEI.

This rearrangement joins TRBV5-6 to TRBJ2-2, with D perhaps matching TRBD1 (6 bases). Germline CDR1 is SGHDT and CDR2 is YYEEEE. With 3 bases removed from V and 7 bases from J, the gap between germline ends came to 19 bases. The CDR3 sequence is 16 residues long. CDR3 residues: CASSSTSDRIRGELFF. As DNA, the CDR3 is TGTGCCAGCAGCTCGACGTCTGACAGGATCCGCGGGGAGCTGTTTTTT.

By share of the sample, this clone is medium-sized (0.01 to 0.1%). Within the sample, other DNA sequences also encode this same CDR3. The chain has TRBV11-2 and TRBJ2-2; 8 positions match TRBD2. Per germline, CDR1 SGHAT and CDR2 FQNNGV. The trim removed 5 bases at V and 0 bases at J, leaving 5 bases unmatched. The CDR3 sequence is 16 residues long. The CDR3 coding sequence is TGTGCCAGCAGCCCCCGGGGGGGGGCGAACACCGGGGAGCTGTTTTTT. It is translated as CASSPRGGANTGELFF.

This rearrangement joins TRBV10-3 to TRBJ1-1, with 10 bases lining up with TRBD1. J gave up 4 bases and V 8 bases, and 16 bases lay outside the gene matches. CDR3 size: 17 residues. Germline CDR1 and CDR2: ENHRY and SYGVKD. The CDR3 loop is CAISAKTGGVGGTEAFF. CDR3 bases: TGTGCCATCTCCGCCAAGACAGGGGGCGTAGGAGGCACTGAAGCTTTCTTT.

The CDR3 region is CASSLAGTGVSGNTIYF. CDR3 in DNA: TGTGCCAGCAGCTTAGCGGGGACAGGGGTTTCTGGAAACACCATATATTTT. J is TRBJ1-3 and V is TRBV7-8, with TRBD1 matching 10 bases. The ends lost 0 bases at V and 1 base at J; junction bases unmatched: 3. CDR1 and CDR2 from the germline V gene are SGHVS and FQNEAQ. CDR3 length equals 17 residues.

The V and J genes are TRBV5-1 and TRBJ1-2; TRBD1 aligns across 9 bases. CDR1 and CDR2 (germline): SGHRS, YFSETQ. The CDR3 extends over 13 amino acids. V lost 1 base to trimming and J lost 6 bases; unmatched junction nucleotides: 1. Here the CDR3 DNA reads TGCGCCAGCAGCTTGAGGACAGGGGATGGCTACACCTTC. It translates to CASSLRTGDGYTF.

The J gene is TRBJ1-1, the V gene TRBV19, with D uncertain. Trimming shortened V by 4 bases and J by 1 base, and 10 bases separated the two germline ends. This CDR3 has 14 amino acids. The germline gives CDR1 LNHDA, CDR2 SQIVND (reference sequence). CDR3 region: CASSTFRQNTEAFF. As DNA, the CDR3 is TGTGCCAGTAGTACCTTCAGACAGAACACTGAAGCTTTCTTT.

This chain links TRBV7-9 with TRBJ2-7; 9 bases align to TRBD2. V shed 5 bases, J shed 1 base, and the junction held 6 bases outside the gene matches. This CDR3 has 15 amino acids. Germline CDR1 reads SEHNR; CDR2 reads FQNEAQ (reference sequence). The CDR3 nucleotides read TGTGCCAGCAGCCGTAGCGGGGGACAATCCTACGAGCAGTACTTC. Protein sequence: CASSRSGGQSYEQYF.

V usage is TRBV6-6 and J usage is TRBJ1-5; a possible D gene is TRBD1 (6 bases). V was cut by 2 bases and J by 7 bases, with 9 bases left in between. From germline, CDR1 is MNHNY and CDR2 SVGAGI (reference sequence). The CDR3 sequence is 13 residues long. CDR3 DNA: TGTGCCAGCAGTTACCTAGGACAGCAGCCCCAGCATTTT. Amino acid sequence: CASSYLGQQPQHF.

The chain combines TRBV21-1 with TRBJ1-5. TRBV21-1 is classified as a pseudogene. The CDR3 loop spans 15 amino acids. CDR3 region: CASSNTGGSNQPQHF. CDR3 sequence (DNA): TGTGCCAGCAGCAATACGGGTGGAAGCAATCAGCCCCAGCATTTT.

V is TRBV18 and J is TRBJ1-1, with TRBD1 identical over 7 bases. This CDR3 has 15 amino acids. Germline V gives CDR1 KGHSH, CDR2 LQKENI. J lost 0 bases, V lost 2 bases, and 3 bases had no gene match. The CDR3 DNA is TGTGCCAGCTCACCATTGACAGGGATGAACACTGAAGCTTTCTTT. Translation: CASSPLTGMNTEAFF.

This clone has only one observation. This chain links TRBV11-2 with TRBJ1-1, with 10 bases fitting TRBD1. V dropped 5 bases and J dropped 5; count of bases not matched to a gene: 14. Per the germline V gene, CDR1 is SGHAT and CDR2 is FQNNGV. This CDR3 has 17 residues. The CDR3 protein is CASSISRDRGSRTEAFF. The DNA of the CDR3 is TGTGCCAGCAGCATAAGCCGGGACAGGGGTTCGAGGACTGAAGCTTTCTTT.

The CDR3 DNA is TGTGCCAGCTCACCGGGTTTGGAGAGGAACACTGAAGCTTTCTTT. Amino acids: CASSPGLERNTEAFF. The chain joins TRBV18 to TRBJ1-1, with unresolved D. CDR3 length equals 15 residues. In germline, CDR1 is KGHSH, CDR2 LQKENI. V lost 3 bases and J 1 base, leaving 12 bases between the germline ends.

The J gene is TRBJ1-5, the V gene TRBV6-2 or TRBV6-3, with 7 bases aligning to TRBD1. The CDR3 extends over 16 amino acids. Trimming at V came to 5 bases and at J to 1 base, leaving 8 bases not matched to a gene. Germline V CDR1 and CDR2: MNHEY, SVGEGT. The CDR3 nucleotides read TGTGCCAGCAGTCACCTTCCGGGACAGAGCAATCAGCCCCAGCATTTT. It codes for CASSHLPGQSNQPQHF.

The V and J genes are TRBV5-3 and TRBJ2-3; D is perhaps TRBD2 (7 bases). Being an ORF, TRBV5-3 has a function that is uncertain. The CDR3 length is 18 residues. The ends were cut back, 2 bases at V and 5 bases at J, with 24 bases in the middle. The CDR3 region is CARSFGGGGGATRDTQYF. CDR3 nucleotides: TGTGCCAGAAGCTTTGGAGGTGGAGGGGGGGCAACGAGAGATACGCAGTATTTT.

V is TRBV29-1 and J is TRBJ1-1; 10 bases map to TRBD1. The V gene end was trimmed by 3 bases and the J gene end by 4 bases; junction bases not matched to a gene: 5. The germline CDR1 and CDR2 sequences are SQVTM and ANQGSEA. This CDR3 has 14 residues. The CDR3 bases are TGCAGCGTTGAGCGGACAGGGGGTTTCACTGAAGCTTTCTTT. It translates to CSVERTGGFTEAFF.

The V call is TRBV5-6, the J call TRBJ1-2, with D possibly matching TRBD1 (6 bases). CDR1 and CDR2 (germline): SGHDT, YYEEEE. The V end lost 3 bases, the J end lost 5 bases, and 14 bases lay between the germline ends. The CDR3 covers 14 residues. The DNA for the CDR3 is TGTGCCAGCAGCTCGAGGGGGACAAGATATGGCTACACCTTC. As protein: CASSSRGTRYGYTF.